This T cell receptor (beta chain) was recovered during a study of graft-versus-host responses after intestinal transplantation. A word on this clone: The antigen remains undetermined.

The method was immunoSEQ multiplex PCR; TCRdb's version includes in-frame clones alone and lacks a portion of them. This table has about 93,000 clones, approximately 92% appearing once. CDR1 MGHRA and CDR2 YSYEKL come from the germline V gene. This CDR3 comprises 14 residues. The germline V and J ends were trimmed by 3 bases and 4 bases, with 10 bases remaining between them. Material: unstimulated CD8+ T cells sorted from spleen or lymph node cells, obtained before intestinal transplant. The chain recombines TRBV4-1 with TRBJ1-5; D gene ambiguous. The receptor was isolated from a human donor who received an intestinal transplant. The CDR3 region is CASSHIRLNQPQHF. The CDR3 nucleotides read TGCGCCAGCAGCCATATCCGGTTGAATCAGCCCCAGCATTTT.